This is a list of T cell receptor beta chains from one sample in a study of T-cell memory formation after mild COVID-19. TCRdb passed the 5' RACE reads through MiXCR, listing each CDR3 protein once. This table holds 150,000 to 200,000 distinct CDR3 sequences, under 15% found once. The material sequenced was PBMCs or a T cell subset sorted from them (not recorded which). The receptor source for this set is a man aged 18-30 years who had mild COVID-19 (a few samples of this study predate the infection). Cell type and time point are not known. The CDR3 runs from the conserved cysteine through the conserved F or W. D genes are given only for firm matches. The size field is filled for only some rows; it gives once, few, many or a size class.

>few|.|TRBJ2-6|TRBV7-3
TGTGCCAGCAGCCCCACTTGGGGGGGCCCTGGGGCCAACGTCCTGACTTTC
CASSPTWGGPGANVLTF
>.|.|TRBJ2-2|TRBV7-8
TGTGCCAGCAGCTTATGGCAGGGGTTCACCGGGGAGCTGTTTTTT
CASSLWQGFTGELFF
>.|.|TRBJ2-3|TRBV6-2/TRBV6-3
TGTGCCAGCAGCCCCATCGACAGGCCCACAGATACGCAGTATTTT
CASSPIDRPTDTQYF
>many|.|TRBJ1-6|TRBV7-3
TGTGCCAGCAGTCCTGGGCTATCCCAGAATTCACCCCTCCACTTT
CASSPGLSQNSPLHF
>few|.|TRBJ1-5|TRBV20-1
TGCAGTGCTAGAGACAACCGTAGGCCCCAGCATTTT
CSARDNRRPQHF
>.|.|TRBJ2-1|TRBV5-1
TGCGCCAGCAGCAGACCAGGCTACAATGAGCAGTTCTTC
CASSRPGYNEQFF
>.|.|TRBJ2-3|TRBV5-1
TGCGCCAGCAGCTTGGGAGTCAGCACAGATACGCAGTATTTT
CASSLGVSTDTQYF
>few|.|TRBJ2-3|TRBV9
TGTGCCAGCCCGTTGCGCGGGTGGTGTGCAGATACGCAGTATTTT
CASPLRGWCADTQYF
>.|.|TRBJ2-5|TRBV11-2
TGTGCCGGCAGTTTTGGGGAGACCCAGTACTTC
CAGSFGETQYF
>.|TRBD1|TRBJ1-6|TRBV9
TGTGCCAGCAGCGCCGCAGGGGGCGGCTCCTATAATTCACCCCTCCACTTT
CASSAAGGGSYNSPLHF
>few|.|TRBJ2-3|TRBV7-3
TGTGCCAGCAGCTCCCGAATCACAGATACGCAGTATTTT
CASSSRITDTQYF
>few|.|TRBJ2-5|TRBV7-6
TGTGCCAGCAGTCGGAACCCGGGTTCTGAAGAGACCCAGTACTTC
CASSRNPGSEETQYF
>few|.|TRBJ2-4|TRBV6-6
TGTGCCCATTCCCGTGAGCAAGCCAAAAACATTCAGTACTTC
CAHSREQAKNIQYF
>.|.|TRBJ1-2|TRBV4-2
TGTGCCAGCAGCCCTGCGGGGGGCACTAACTATGGCTACACCTTC
CASSPAGGTNYGYTF
>.|.|TRBJ1-2|TRBV27
TGTGCCAGCAGTGGGGGCGGTGGACAGAACTATGGCTACACCTTC
CASSGGGGQNYGYTF
>.|.|TRBJ1-2|TRBV28
TGTGCCAGCAGCCCGCGGTTTCGAGGCTACACCTTC
CASSPRFRGYTF
>few|TRBD1|TRBJ2-5|TRBV6-1
TGTGCCAGCAAGAAACAGGGGGCGGTGGAGACCCAGTACTTC
CASKKQGAVETQYF
>.|.|TRBJ1-2|TRBV24-1
TGTGCCACCAGTGATATGGACGGATGGGGTGGCTACACCTTC
CATSDMDGWGGYTF
>few|.|TRBJ1-5|TRBV12-3/TRBV12-4
TGTGCCAGCAGTTTACCCCAGGTTAGCAATCAGCCCCAGCATTTT
CASSLPQVSNQPQHF
>few|.|TRBJ2-7|TRBV4-1
TGCGCCAGCAGCTCAAGAAGTATGTCAAGGGGTGGCGAGCAGTACTTC
CASSSRSMSRGGEQYF
>few|TRBD2|TRBJ2-7|TRBV20-1
TGCAGTGCTAGTTCTAGCGGGGGGGCCGCGTACTTC
CSASSSGGAAYF
>.|.|TRBJ2-5|TRBV9
TGTGCCAGCAGCGTCTCTCCCGGGCGGACCCAAGAGACCCAGTACTTC
CASSVSPGRTQETQYF
>.|.|TRBJ2-2|TRBV5-1
TGCGCCAGCAGCCCACGGAGCAACGCGAACACCGGGGAGCTGTTTTTT
CASSPRSNANTGELFF
>few|.|TRBJ1-1|TRBV7-9
TGTGCCAGCAGCTTAGTCACAGACACTGAAGCTTTCTTT
CASSLVTDTEAFF
>many|.|TRBJ2-5|TRBV11-2
TGTGCCAGCAGCAGGGGGGGCAGGGAGACCCAGTACTTC
CASSRGGRETQYF
>.|TRBD1|TRBJ1-4|TRBV6-5
TGTGCCAGCAGTTACTCGAGAGGGGGACAGGAAAAACTGTTTTTT
CASSYSRGGQEKLFF
>few|TRBD1|TRBJ1-1|TRBV6-1
TGTGCCAGCAGGATGACAGGGGCGGCTGAAGCTTTCTTT
CASRMTGAAEAFF
>many|TRBD1|TRBJ2-3|TRBV29-1
TGCAGCGTTGGATCAGGGACAGGGCGAGATACGCAGTATTTT
CSVGSGTGRDTQYF
>few|.|TRBJ1-1|TRBV9
TGTGCCAGCAGCGTTCAAGGCGGGACTGAAGCTTTCTTT
CASSVQGGTEAFF
>.|.|TRBJ2-3|TRBV5-1
TGCGCCAGCAGCCTCCTTCAGGGTTTCATGGATACGCAGTATTTT
CASSLLQGFMDTQYF
>.|.|TRBJ2-3|TRBV10-2
TGCGCCAGCACATGGGCAGATACGCAGTATTTT
CASTWADTQYF
>few|.|TRBJ1-2|TRBV27
TGTGCCAGCAGTCGCAACGAAGCGCCCTATGGCTACACCTTC
CASSRNEAPYGYTF
>many|TRBD1|TRBJ2-3|TRBV7-9
TGTGCCAGCACCATGACAGGGGCAGATACGCAGTATTTT
CASTMTGADTQYF
>.|.|TRBJ1-2|TRBV20-1
TGCAGTGCTCCAGATAACTATGGCTACACCTTC
CSAPDNYGYTF
>few|.|TRBJ1-1|TRBV15
TGTGCCACCAGCAGCCGGATAACTGAAGCTTTCTTT
CATSSRITEAFF
>.|.|TRBJ2-1|TRBV13
TGTGCCAGCAGCTCCATGGTCAATGAGCAGTTCTTC
CASSSMVNEQFF
>.|.|TRBJ1-1|TRBV20-1
TGCAGTGCAGACCGACCCCTTCAAACTGAAGCTTTCTTT
CSADRPLQTEAFF
>.|TRBD2|TRBJ2-7|TRBV12-3/TRBV12-4
TGTGCCAGCAGTTTAAGCGGGGGGGGCCACTACGAGCAGTACTTC
CASSLSGGGHYEQYF
>.|.|TRBJ2-3|TRBV7-3
TGTGCCAGCAGCCAAGAACTAGCAGATACGCAGTATTTT
CASSQELADTQYF
>few|.|TRBJ1-2|TRBV19
TGTGCCAGTAGTATCGAAACAGGCAACTATGGCTACACCTTC
CASSIETGNYGYTF
>.|TRBD1|TRBJ2-7|TRBV4-3
TGCGCCAGCAGCCTCGAGGGACAGGGTGACCGCGAGCAGTACTTC
CASSLEGQGDREQYF
>few|.|TRBJ1-6|TRBV19
TGTGCCAGTAGAAATCTGCCCCAAGGGAGAAATTCACCCCTCCACTTT
CASRNLPQGRNSPLHF
>few|TRBD2|TRBJ2-1|TRBV7-2
TGTGCCAGCAGCCAATCCATGCGGGGGGGCTGGGTCTTC
CASSQSMRGGWVF
>.|TRBD1|TRBJ1-2|TRBV7-2
TGTGCCAGCAGGTCCGGGACAGGGGTCATCTATGGCTACACCTTC
CASRSGTGVIYGYTF
>.|TRBD2|TRBJ2-3|TRBV4-1
TGCGCCAGCAGCCAAGAGCGGGGGGGCCTACATACGCAGTATTTT
CASSQERGGLHTQYF
>medium-sized|TRBD2|TRBJ2-3|TRBV12-3/TRBV12-4
TGTGCCAGCAGTTACGGGGGGGCCGGAGATACGCAGTATTTT
CASSYGGAGDTQYF
>many|.|TRBJ2-2|TRBV5-1
TGCGCCAGCAGCTTGGCTAGCGCCGGAACCGGGGAGCTGTTTTTT
CASSLASAGTGELFF
>.|.|TRBJ1-5|TRBV20-1
TGCAGTGCGGCACCGGGGGGGGCAAATCAGCCCCAGCATTTT
CSAAPGGANQPQHF
>.|.|TRBJ1-3|TRBV28
TGTGCCAGCAAATCAACCCGGGGGGGTAGAAACACCATATATTTT
CASKSTRGGRNTIYF
>.|.|TRBJ1-2|TRBV6-5
TGTGCCAGCAGTTACTCGACAGTCTCTAACTATGGCTACACCTTC
CASSYSTVSNYGYTF
>.|.|TRBJ2-1|TRBV5-1
TGCGCCAGCAGCTTAGGGAATTGGGTCTACAATGAGCAGTTCTTC
CASSLGNWVYNEQFF
>few|TRBD2|TRBJ2-1|TRBV7-2
TGTGCCAGCAGGCCACTAGCGGGGGGGCGAAGTGAGCAGTTCTTC
CASRPLAGGRSEQFF
>.|.|TRBJ1-4|TRBV21-1
TGTGCCAGCAAGGACAGCTCGGGTGAAAAACTGTTTTTT
CASKDSSGEKLFF
>.|.|TRBJ1-1|TRBV7-2
TGTGCCAGCAGCGGACAGCCCTTGATGAACACTGAAGCTTTCTTT
CASSGQPLMNTEAFF
>few|.|TRBJ2-7|TRBV5-6
TGTGCCAGCAGCTCGGGACCCCTTGAGGAGCAGTACTTC
CASSSGPLEEQYF
>few|.|TRBJ2-5|TRBV28
TGTGCCAGCAGGCAGGGGTACCAAGAGACCCAGTACTTC
CASRQGYQETQYF
>many|.|TRBJ1-5|TRBV6-2/TRBV6-3
TGTGCCAGCAGTTACTCGAGGAGTAGGGTCATCGGCAATCAGCCCCAGCATTTT
CASSYSRSRVIGNQPQHF
>many|.|TRBJ2-1|TRBV9
TGTGCCAGCAGCGTAGTGTACAATGAGCAGTTCTTC
CASSVVYNEQFF
>.|TRBD1|TRBJ1-1|TRBV20-1
TGCAGTGCCCGGACAGGGGGACGCGCTGAAGCTTTCTTT
CSARTGGRAEAFF
>.|TRBD1|TRBJ1-2|TRBV5-1
TGCGCCAGCAGTTATGACAGGGTGTCCAACTATGGCTACACCTTC
CASSYDRVSNYGYTF